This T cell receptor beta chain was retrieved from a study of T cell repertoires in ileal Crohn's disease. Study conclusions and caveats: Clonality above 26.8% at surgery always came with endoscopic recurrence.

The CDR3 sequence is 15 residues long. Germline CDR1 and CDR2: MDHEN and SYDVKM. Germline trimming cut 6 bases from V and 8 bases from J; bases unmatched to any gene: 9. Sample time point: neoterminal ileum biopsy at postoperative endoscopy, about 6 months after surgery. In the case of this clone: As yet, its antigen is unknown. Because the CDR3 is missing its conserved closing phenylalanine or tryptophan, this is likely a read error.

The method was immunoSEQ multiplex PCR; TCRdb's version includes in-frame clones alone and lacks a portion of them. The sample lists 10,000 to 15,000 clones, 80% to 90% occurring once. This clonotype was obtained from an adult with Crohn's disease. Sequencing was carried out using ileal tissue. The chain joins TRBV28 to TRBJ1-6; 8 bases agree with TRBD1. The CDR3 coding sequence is TGTGCCAGCAGGACTTCTACAGGGGGTTATTCACCCCTCCACTCT. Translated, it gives CASRTSTGGYSPLHS.